What follows are 30 T cell receptor beta chains derived from one specimen sequenced in a study of chemoradiotherapy in HPV16-positive cancers. Sequenced by immunoSEQ multiplex PCR; TCRdb stores in-frame clones only, minus some. The data contain about 53,000 clones, about 92% of them singletons. The sample in question was blood, obtained from a patient who underwent chemoradiotherapy. These receptors came from a human donor with HPV-associated anogenital cancer.

The J gene is TRBJ1-5, the V gene TRBV30; maybe TRBD1 (6 bases). Trimming removed 3 bases at V and 0 bases at J, with 9 bases between. The CDR3 totals 14 residues. The germline gives CDR1 GTSNPN, CDR2 SVGIG (reference sequence). The CDR3 protein is CAWSGTTSNQPQHF. CDR3 in DNA: TGTGCCTGGAGCGGGACAACTAGCAATCAGCCCCAGCATTTT.

The rearrangement uses TRBV27 and TRBJ2-7; 10 nucleotides line up with TRBD1. Germline CDR1 reads MNHEY; CDR2 reads SMNVEV (reference sequence). Germline trimming cut 5 bases from V and 0 bases from J; bases unmatched to any gene: 4. This CDR3 is 15 amino acids long. DNA of the CDR3: TGTGCCAGCAGTGGACAGGGGGGCCCCTCCTACGAGCAGTACTTC. Its protein product is CASSGQGGPSYEQYF.

DNA of the CDR3: TGTGCCAGCAGCTTGGGACAGGGGGCTGGGGCCAACGTCCTGACTTTC. Translation: CASSLGQGAGANVLTF. The chain joins TRBV7-2 to TRBJ2-6; 11 nucleotides agree with TRBD1. In germline, CDR1 is SGHTA, CDR2 FQGNSA. The CDR3 has 16 amino acids. V trimming: 3 bases; J trimming: 2 bases; junction bases outside the gene matches: 0.

For the CDR3, the DNA is TGTGCCAGCAGCTCAGGGGGCGCGGAATACGAGCAGTACTTC. Amino acid sequence: CASSSGGAEYEQYF. The chain couples TRBV7-2 to TRBJ2-7; 8 nucleotides agree with TRBD1. Germline lookup yields CDR1 SGHTA and CDR2 FQGNSA. Unmatched junction bases numbered 6, after V lost 4 bases and J lost 4 bases. This CDR3 comprises 14 residues.

This chain uses TRBV6-5 with TRBJ2-2, with unresolved D. This CDR3 has 11 residues. The V end lost 4 bases, the J end lost 7 bases, and 4 bases lay between the germline ends. Germline assignment: CDR1 MNHEY and CDR2 SVGAGI. The CDR3 here is CASSFGGELFF. CDR3 bases: TGTGCCAGCAGTTTCGGCGGGGAGCTGTTTTTT.

The chain employs TRBV6-1 and TRBJ1-5, with D unclear. The length of the CDR3 is 11 residues. V was cut by 4 bases and J by 8 bases, with 6 bases left in between. The V gene's germline CDR1 is MNHNS and CDR2 SASEGT. The CDR3 DNA follows: TGTGCCAGCAGTGGCCGGGAGCCCCAGCATTTT. It encodes CASSGREPQHF.

This clone was observed once. V gene TRBV5-8 combines with J gene TRBJ2-2; TRBD2 aligns across 7 bases. Germline-derived CDR1 and CDR2 are SGHTS and YDEGEE. The CDR3 consists of 15 residues. V lost 4 bases, J lost 6 bases, and 9 bases stayed unmatched. CDR3 sequence (DNA): TGTGCCAGCAGCCAGCTGGCGGGAGTAGCCGGGGAGCTGTTTTTT. This codes for CASSQLAGVAGELFF.

This clone qualifies as medium-sized. The gene calls are TRBV10-3 and TRBJ1-1; TRBD1 agrees at 9 bases. Per germline, CDR1 ENHRY and CDR2 SYGVKD. This CDR3 contains 13 residues. After removal of 6 bases from V and 5 bases from J, the junction contained 4 bases not matched to a gene. CDR3 nucleotide sequence: TGTGCCATCAGGGGGACAGGGAGTACTGAAGCTTTCTTT. Translating it yields CAIRGTGSTEAFF.

Within the sample, this clone is large (0.1 to 1%). V and J are TRBV19 and TRBJ2-7, with 7 positions matching TRBD1. J was trimmed by 6 bases and V by 0 bases; bases with no gene match: 14. Germline CDR1 and CDR2: LNHDA and SQIVND (reference sequence). The length of the CDR3 is 17 residues. Written as DNA, the CDR3 is TGTGCCAGTAGTATAGAAGGGACAGCCCCCCTCGTCGGCGAGCAGTACTTC. Translating it yields CASSIEGTAPLVGEQYF.

V is TRBV5-1 and J is TRBJ1-1; possibly TRBD1 for D (5 bases). The germline V gene has CDR1 SGHRS and CDR2 YFSETQ. V gave up 0 bases and J gave up 4 bases, with 13 bases separating them. CDR3 size: 15 residues. CDR3 amino acids: CASSLGVTGGTEAFF. CDR3 DNA: TGCGCCAGCAGCTTGGGCGTCACGGGGGGCACTGAAGCTTTCTTT.

V gene TRBV27 combines with J gene TRBJ1-2; 9 nucleotides match TRBD1. CDR1 is MNHEY, CDR2 SMNVEV, per germline (reference sequence). The V gene end was trimmed by 5 bases and the J gene end by 2 bases; junction bases not matched to a gene: 6. CDR3 length: 15 amino acids. CDR3 coding DNA: TGTGCCAGCAGTCCTGGGGACAGGGTAAACTATGGCTACACCTTC. It is translated as CASSPGDRVNYGYTF.

This sequence joins TRBV7-2 and TRBJ1-6; D perhaps matches TRBD1 (6 bases). The germline gives CDR1 SGHTA, CDR2 FQGNSA. The CDR3 has 14 amino acids. The ends were cut back, 7 bases at V and 3 bases at J, with 10 bases in the middle. The DNA for the CDR3 is TGTGCCAGCACCCTACAGGGCTATAATTCACCCCTCCACTTT. Translating it yields CASTLQGYNSPLHF.

This clone was seen a few times. The chain recombines TRBV19 with TRBJ1-6; 7 bases align to TRBD1. Germline values: CDR1 LNHDA, CDR2 SQIVND (reference sequence). The length of the CDR3 is 14 residues. Unmatched junction bases numbered 4, after V lost 4 bases and J lost 7 bases. The CDR3 loop is CASSTTGQNSPLHF. The CDR3 nucleotides read TGTGCCAGTAGTACAACGGGACAGAATTCACCCCTCCACTTT.

The chain uses TRBV11-2 and TRBJ2-1; 10 bases line up with TRBD1. Germline assignment: CDR1 SGHAT and CDR2 FQNNGV. V was pared by 5 bases and J by 7 bases, with 8 bases of the junction left unmatched. CDR3 length: 15 residues. This chain's CDR3 is CASSLGTGVRNEQFF. For the CDR3, the DNA is TGTGCCAGCAGCCTCGGGACAGGGGTACGGAATGAGCAGTTCTTC.

The chain has TRBV25-1 and TRBJ1-2; D unclear. V gave up 3 bases and J gave up 5 bases, with 10 bases separating them. CDR3 size: 13 residues. Germline V gene sequence: CDR1 MGHDK, CDR2 SYGVNS. In DNA form, the CDR3 reads TGTGCCAGCAGTGAGGAGGGCGGGTATGGCTACACCTTC. It codes for CASSEEGGYGYTF.

This sequence joins TRBV7-8 and TRBJ2-7; D gene unclear. Germline V gene data show CDR1 as SGHVS and CDR2 as FQNEAQ. CDR3 length equals 14 residues. V lost 3 bases and J 0 bases, leaving 9 bases between the germline ends. CDR3 nucleotide sequence: TGTGCCAGCAGCTTGGCTAAAAGCTCCTACGAGCAGTACTTC. This translates into CASSLAKSSYEQYF.

This clone has more than one count but fewer than ten. V usage is TRBV6-1 and J usage is TRBJ1-4; no clear D. Per germline, CDR1 MNHNS and CDR2 SASEGT. V was clipped by 11 bases and J by 7 bases, with 17 bases between them. The CDR3 is 13 residues long. The CDR3 DNA reads as TGTGCCGTAGGCGGCTTTCTGGGTGAAAAACTGTTTTTT. Its translation: CAVGGFLGEKLFF.

The CDR3 loop is CASNGGTNNEQFF. For the CDR3, the DNA is TGTGCCAGCAATGGCGGGACTAACAATGAGCAGTTCTTC. The chain joins TRBV6-5 to TRBJ2-1; 7 nucleotides agree with TRBD2. CDR1 and CDR2 from the germline V gene are MNHEY and SVGAGI. Losses at the gene ends were 7 bases for V and 5 bases for J; bases not matched to a gene: 5. This CDR3 spans 13 amino acids.

The V call is TRBV30, the J call TRBJ1-2; TRBD1 might be the D (5 bases). V dropped 4 bases and J dropped 3 bases, with 15 bases sitting between them. Per germline, CDR1 GTSNPN and CDR2 SVGIG (reference sequence). The CDR3 contains 14 residues. The CDR3 sequence: CAWITPGRDYGYTF. CDR3 nucleotides: TGTGCCTGGATCACCCCAGGGCGCGACTATGGCTACACCTTC.

A single count supports this clone. This chain joins TRBV18 and TRBJ2-5; 8 bases are a match to TRBD1. J lost 4 bases, V lost 3 bases, and 4 bases had no gene match. This CDR3 is 14 amino acids long. CDR1 and CDR2 (germline): KGHSH, LQKENI. CDR3 bases: TGTGCCAGCTCACCTTCAGGGGGCCCAGAGACCCAGTACTTC. As protein: CASSPSGGPETQYF.

This chain connects TRBV6-1 to TRBJ1-1, with D unresolved. Per germline, CDR1 MNHNS and CDR2 SASEGT. Trimming removed 4 bases at V and 0 bases at J, with 18 bases between. The CDR3 has 17 residues. The CDR3 sequence: CASSGHWAASMNTEAFF. The CDR3 DNA is TGTGCCAGCAGTGGACATTGGGCCGCCTCTATGAACACTGAAGCTTTCTTT.

The rearrangement joins TRBV6-6 to TRBJ1-4, with D perhaps matching TRBD1 (5 bases). CDR1 MNHNY and CDR2 SVGAGI come from the germline V gene (reference sequence). CDR3 length: 15 residues. Trimming shortened V by 7 bases and J by 8 bases, and 20 bases separated the two germline ends. CDR3 residues: CASTTLGGFGEKLFF. The DNA for the CDR3 is TGTGCCAGCACCACACTGGGGGGTTTCGGGGAAAAACTGTTTTTT.

V gene TRBV20-1 combines with J gene TRBJ2-3; no clear D gene. This CDR3 has 11 residues. CDR1 and CDR2 from the germline V gene are DFQATT and SNEGSKA (reference sequence). Trimming took off 5 bases at V and 6 bases at J, with 9 bases between the two ends. CDR3 nucleotide sequence: TGCAGTGCTCTCGAAAGGGATACGCAGTATTTT. Protein: CSALERDTQYF.

The CDR3 DNA reads as TGTGCCAGCAGCTCAGGGACGGCGGAGGGAAACATTCAGTACTTC. It encodes CASSSGTAEGNIQYF. This chain uses TRBV7-9 with TRBJ2-4; D is possibly TRBD2 (6 bases). V lost 4 bases and J 6 bases, leaving 16 bases between the germline ends. In germline, CDR1 is SEHNR, CDR2 FQNEAQ (reference sequence). The CDR3 runs to 15 residues.

V gene TRBV2 combines with J gene TRBJ2-7; a weak D match, TRBD1 (6 bases). Trimming pared 2 bases from V and 6 bases from J, leaving 23 bases between. The CDR3 consists of 17 residues. Germline V gene sequence: CDR1 SNHLY, CDR2 FYNNEI. CDR3 bases: TGTGCCAGCAGTGAATCCCTCTCGGGGACGGACAGAGGCGAGCAGTACTTC. The encoded protein is CASSESLSGTDRGEQYF.

This chain links TRBV5-1 with TRBJ2-7; D gene unclear. From germline, CDR1 is SGHRS and CDR2 YFSETQ. CDR3 length: 13 amino acids. Trimming removed 0 bases from V and 5 bases from J, with 9 bases in between. The CDR3 bases are TGCGCCAGCAGCTTGGTTGGCCCCAACGAGCAGTACTTC. Amino acid sequence: CASSLVGPNEQYF.

This clone came up a few times. V and J are TRBV27 and TRBJ1-2; TRBD1 matches at 11 bases. Germline loops: CDR1 MNHEY, CDR2 SMNVEV (reference sequence). There are 14 residues in the CDR3. V trimming: 2 bases; J trimming: 6 bases; junction bases outside the gene matches: 2. The CDR3 nucleotides are TGTGCCAGCAGTTTAACGGGACAGGGGGATGGCTACACCTTC. This encodes CASSLTGQGDGYTF.

V and J are TRBV5-4 and TRBJ2-4; D might be TRBD2 (5 bases). The CDR3 loop spans 14 amino acids. Trimming removed 4 bases from V and 4 bases from J, with 12 bases in between. CDR1 is SGHNT, CDR2 YYREEE, per germline (reference sequence). The CDR3, as DNA: TGTGCCAGCAGCCAAACCGGGGATAAAAACATTCAGTACTTC. Translating it yields CASSQTGDKNIQYF.

The chain employs TRBV6-5 and TRBJ1-6; unclear D gene. This CDR3 spans 15 amino acids. With 7 bases removed from V and 7 bases from J, the gap between germline ends came to 17 bases. The germline V gene has CDR1 MNHEY and CDR2 SVGAGI. CDR3 DNA sequence: TGTGCCAGCACCTCACTGGATGGCCCCAATTCACCCCTCCACTTT. This encodes CASTSLDGPNSPLHF.

The rearrangement joins TRBV10-3 to TRBJ1-5, with D maybe TRBD1 (5 bases). Per germline, CDR1 ENHRY and CDR2 SYGVKD. Trimming removed 3 bases at V and 7 bases at J, with 13 bases between. The CDR3 sequence is 14 residues long. This CDR3 reads CAISDQGNWQPQHF. In DNA, the CDR3 is TGTGCCATCAGTGACCAGGGTAATTGGCAGCCCCAGCATTTT.